Following are 18 T cell receptor beta chains from one sample sequenced in a study of cytomegalovirus exposure and HLA in healthy donors. Only in-frame clones appear in the TCRdb table, and some are missing; sequencing was by immunoSEQ multiplex PCR. This sample has some 170,000 clones; around nine tenths occur once, and the top ten carry 2.7%. Input material: PBMCs. The receptors derive from a young man in good health and CMV-seropositive.

The CDR3 loop reads CASSASTEAFF. The CDR3 DNA reads as TGTGCCAGCAGCGCTAGCACTGAAGCTTTCTTT. The chain combines TRBV7-9 with TRBJ1-1; D is undetermined. V was clipped by 5 bases and J by 4 bases, with 5 bases between them. This CDR3 comprises 11 residues. CDR1 and CDR2 from the germline V gene are SEHNR and FQNEAQ (reference sequence).

A single count supports this clone. The CDR3 is CASSSTGRGGVYEQYF. The CDR3 region has the DNA TGTGCCAGCAGTTCAACAGGGAGGGGGGGGGTCTACGAGCAGTACTTC. The chain combines TRBV27 with TRBJ2-7, with D perhaps matching TRBD2 (7 bases). Germline CDR1 reads MNHEY; CDR2 reads SMNVEV (reference sequence). The CDR3 runs 16 residues. Trimming took 4 bases from V and 3 from J, leaving 19 bases between them.

This clone appeared a single time. The chain employs TRBV10-3 and TRBJ2-1, with TRBD2 matching 9 bases. CDR1 and CDR2 from the germline V gene are ENHRY and SYGVKD. The CDR3 is 15 amino acids. V lost 4 bases, J lost 7 bases, and 8 bases stayed unmatched. The CDR3 coding sequence is TGTGCCATCAGTGGGTTAGCGGGAGTTGGGAATGAGCAGTTCTTC. This codes for CAISGLAGVGNEQFF.

This rearrangement joins TRBV5-6 to TRBJ1-4; perhaps TRBD1 as D (5 bases). V gave up 4 bases and J gave up 9 bases, with 22 bases separating them. CDR1 and CDR2 from the germline V gene are SGHDT and YYEEEE. The CDR3 loop spans 16 amino acids. The CDR3 region is CASSLGDGRNLKKLFF. CDR3 DNA sequence: TGTGCCAGCAGCCTAGGGGATGGGAGGAACCTCAAAAAACTGTTTTTT.

The V call is TRBV25-1, the J call TRBJ2-1; 8 bases align to TRBD2. The germline gives CDR1 MGHDK, CDR2 SYGVNS. CDR3 length: 14 amino acids. V shed 5 bases, J shed 9 bases, and the junction held 9 bases outside the gene matches. The CDR3 coding sequence is TGTGCCAGCAGTCTACCCGGGACTAGGAGTGAGCAGTTCTTC. The encoded protein is CASSLPGTRSEQFF.

The chain joins TRBV15 to TRBJ2-1; 11 nucleotides line up with TRBD2. The trim removed 0 bases at V and 0 bases at J, leaving 7 bases unmatched. CDR3 size: 19 residues. Germline values: CDR1 LNHNV, CDR2 YYDKDF (reference sequence). CDR3 in DNA: TGTGCCACCAGCAGAGAGAGATCTAGCGGGAGGCCCTCCTACAATGAGCAGTTCTTC. Its translation: CATSRERSSGRPSYNEQFF.

The chain carries TRBV5-6 and TRBJ2-1; TRBD1 agrees at 9 bases. The trim removed 4 bases at V and 8 bases at J, leaving 13 bases unmatched. CDR3 size: 16 residues. Germline-derived CDR1 and CDR2 are SGHDT and YYEEEE. Here the CDR3 reads CASSLLRDRVSHEQFF. The CDR3 DNA sequence: TGTGCCAGCAGCCTACTCCGGGACAGGGTCTCCCATGAGCAGTTCTTC.

The genes are TRBV7-9 and TRBJ1-5, with a possible D match to TRBD1 (6 bases). Per germline, CDR1 SEHNR and CDR2 FQNEAQ (reference sequence). V lost 5 bases and J 1 base, leaving 9 bases between the germline ends. The CDR3 contains 14 residues. The CDR3 bases are TGTGCCAGCAGCCACGGACAGAGCAATCAGCCCCAGCATTTT. As protein: CASSHGQSNQPQHF.

This clone was observed once. The chain employs TRBV19 and TRBJ2-7; 8 positions match TRBD1. This CDR3 comprises 15 residues. Germline assignment: CDR1 LNHDA and CDR2 SQIVND (reference sequence). Losses at the gene ends were 4 bases for V and 1 base for J; bases not matched to a gene: 6. CDR3 nucleotide sequence: TGTGCCAGTAGTACCGGACAGGGCGGTTCCTACGAGCAGTACTTC. Encoded protein: CASSTGQGGSYEQYF. Together with reference TRBV19 and TRBJ2-7, the CDR3 gives the full variable domain: DGGITQSPKYLFRKEGQNVTLSCEQNLNHDAMYWYRQDPGQGLRLIYYSQIVNDFQKGDIAEGYSVSREKKESFPLTVTSAQKNPTAFYLCASSTGQGGSYEQYFGPGTRLTVT.

The gene calls are TRBV28 and TRBJ2-7, with 12 bases that match TRBD2. Per germline, CDR1 MDHEN and CDR2 SYDVKM. V lost 6 bases to trimming and J lost 6 bases; unmatched junction nucleotides: 6. The CDR3 is made up of 14 amino acids. CDR3 amino acids: CASSPSGRALEQYF. The CDR3 region has the DNA TGTGCCAGCAGCCCTAGCGGGAGGGCCCTCGAGCAGTACTTC.

J is TRBJ2-5 and V is TRBV2; TRBD1 is a possible D gene (8 bases). Germline V gene sequence: CDR1 SNHLY, CDR2 FYNNEI. Deletions cut 5 bases from V and 4 bases from J, with 17 bases between. The CDR3 length is 15 residues. CDR3 amino acids: CASSSQTGGAETQYF. The CDR3 bases are TGTGCCAGCAGTTCCCAAACAGGGGGGGCAGAGACCCAGTACTTC.

The V gene is TRBV6-6, the J gene TRBJ1-3; 7 nucleotides agree with TRBD1. Germline CDR1 is MNHNY and CDR2 is SVGAGI (reference sequence). This CDR3 comprises 16 residues. J gave up 0 bases and V 6 bases, and 8 bases lay outside the gene matches. CDR3 nucleotides: TGTGCCAGCAGGACCTTAGACAGGGACTCTGGAAACACCATATATTTT. Protein sequence: CASRTLDRDSGNTIYF.

This clone was seen only a few times. The rearrangement joins TRBV30 to TRBJ1-2, with TRBD1 as a possible D gene (5 bases). V was clipped by 3 bases and J by 4 bases, with 15 bases between them. The CDR3 extends over 14 amino acids. Germline loops: CDR1 GTSNPN, CDR2 SVGIG (reference sequence). CDR3 nucleotide sequence: TGTGCCTGGAGCCCGACAGCGAAAAGCTATGGCTACACCTTC. It encodes CAWSPTAKSYGYTF.

The rearrangement uses TRBV2 and TRBJ1-4; the D is unclear. The V end was cut by 6 bases, the J end by 0 bases, with 8 bases between. Germline V gene lookup returns CDR1 SNHLY and CDR2 FYNNEI. The CDR3 is 14 residues long. The DNA of the CDR3 is TGTGCCAGCAGGATAGTCTCAACTAATGAAAAACTGTTTTTT. Translating gives CASRIVSTNEKLFF. The full variable domain, completed using reference TRBV2 and TRBJ1-4, is EPEVTQTPSHQVTQMGQEVILRCVPISNHLYFYWYRQILGQKVEFLVSFYNNEISEKSEIFDDQFSVERPDGSNFTLKIRSTKLEDSAMYFCASRIVSTNEKLFFGSGTQLSVL.

This chain joins TRBV11-1 and TRBJ1-1; 7 bases agree with TRBD1. This CDR3 region has 13 residues. Trimming cost V 3 bases and J 6 bases; bases outside gene matches: 4. Germline V gene sequence: CDR1 SGHAT, CDR2 FQDESV (reference sequence). Here the CDR3 DNA reads TGTGCCAGCAGCTTCGGACAGGCCGCTGAAGCTTTCTTT. It encodes CASSFGQAAEAFF.

This clone has just one count. The gene calls are TRBV5-1 and TRBJ2-5; D gene unclear. The ends were cut back, 0 bases at V and 2 bases at J, with 8 bases in the middle. Germline CDR1 is SGHRS and CDR2 is YFSETQ. The CDR3 extends over 14 amino acids. CDR3 DNA sequence: TGCGCCAGCAGCTTGGCGGGTCGACAAGAGACCCAGTACTTC. Translating gives CASSLAGRQETQYF.

The sample holds many counts of this clone. The chain combines TRBV5-3 with TRBJ2-7; weak D call: TRBD2 (6 bases). TRBV5-3 is treated as an ORF (open reading frame) with a function not yet certain. The CDR3 runs 15 residues. V was trimmed by 2 bases and J by 0 bases, leaving 12 bases between them. CDR3: CARSFWDSPSYEQYF. DNA for the CDR3: TGTGCCAGAAGCTTTTGGGACTCTCCCTCCTACGAGCAGTACTTC.

This clone was counted once. The gene calls are TRBV9 and TRBJ2-5; 7 nucleotides align to TRBD2. V lost 3 bases and J lost 3; bases outside the gene matches: 11. The CDR3 extends over 16 amino acids. CDR1 SGDLS and CDR2 YYNGEE come from the germline V gene. The DNA for the CDR3 is TGTGCCAGCAGCGCCCGGTGGGGGGGGTTCGAAGAGACCCAGTACTTC. It yields the protein CASSARWGGFEETQYF.